A single sample is the source of the 32 T cell receptor beta chains below, sequenced in a study of blood T cells in healthy people across ages (dated by TCRdb to the mid-2010s). Libraries were constructed by 5' RACE. The instrument was an Illumina HiSeq 2500. A second roughly 6 to 11 cycle PCR used a sample-barcoded 5' primer and a J-beta primer mix. TCRdb's own reprocessing of the public reads used fastp at Q25 and MiXCR and kept productive beta chains. Entries that share a CDR3 protein sequence are merged under the most common genes and DNA. Across this sample there are roughly 1,500,000 distinct CDR3 sequences, with roughly 45% seen only once. The ten largest clones represent roughly 8.2% of the sample. The source material was blood. The receptor source for this set is a woman aged 18 to 35 in good health.

Concerning this clonotype: The germline gene is not matched at one end of the junction; a read error may be the cause. The V call is TRBV3-1, the J call TRBJ1-6; D not certain. The CDR3 has 17 residues. Germline V lookup: CDR1 LGHDT, CDR2 YNNKEL (reference sequence). This chain's CDR3 is CANSQEFGSSYNSPLHF. The CDR3 DNA sequence: TGTGCCAACAGCCAAGAGTTCGGAAGCTCCTATAATTCACCCCTCCACTTT.

This clonotype was detected only a few times. The chain recombines TRBV20-1 with TRBJ2-3, with D perhaps TRBD2 (6 bases). This CDR3 comprises 16 residues. Per germline, CDR1 DFQATT and CDR2 SNEGSKA (reference sequence). V was clipped by 5 bases and J by 3 bases, with 21 bases between them. CDR3 protein: CSAPNPLARRTDTQYF. The CDR3 DNA reads as TGCAGTGCTCCCAATCCGCTAGCGCGGAGGACAGATACGCAGTATTTT.

The chain carries TRBV6-2 or TRBV6-3 and TRBJ2-3, with TRBD1 matching 9 bases. This CDR3 has 17 amino acids. CDR1 is MNHEY and CDR2 is SVGEGT in the germline V gene. Trimming took 2 bases from V and 0 from J; bases not matched to a gene: 6. This CDR3 is CASSYRTGVISTDTQYF. DNA for the CDR3: TGTGCCAGCAGTTACCGGACAGGGGTGATCAGCACAGATACGCAGTATTTT.

The V gene is TRBV10-2, the J gene TRBJ1-2, with 8 bases fitting TRBD1. CDR1 WSHSY and CDR2 SAAADI come from the germline V gene. V lost 3 bases, J lost 4 bases, and 7 bases stayed unmatched. The CDR3 covers 15 residues. The CDR3 region is CASSETGTGPYGYTF. In DNA, the CDR3 is TGCGCCAGCAGTGAAACCGGGACAGGTCCCTATGGCTACACCTTC.

The rearrangement joins TRBV12-3 or TRBV12-4 to TRBJ1-1; D not certain. CDR3 length: 12 residues. V lost 6 bases, J lost 2 bases, and 7 bases lay in between. CDR3 nucleotide sequence: TGTGCCAGCAGACTCCAAAACACTGAAGCTTTCTTT. Translating it yields CASRLQNTEAFF.

This clonotype was detected a few times. The chain couples TRBV20-1 to TRBJ2-5; TRBD2 matches 8 bases. The DNA end favors TRBJ2-7, so the J call may be wrong. Germline V gene data show CDR1 as DFQATT and CDR2 as SNEGSKA (reference sequence). This CDR3 has 14 residues. The CDR3 loop reads CSASPGLGLSEQYF. Here the CDR3 DNA reads TGCAGTGCTAGTCCGGGACTAGGTTTGAGCGAGCAGTACTTC.

The genes are TRBV3-1 and TRBJ2-7; the match to TRBD2 covers 8 bases. The trim removed 2 bases at V and 7 bases at J, leaving 7 bases unmatched. The length of the CDR3 is 14 residues. Germline V CDR1 and CDR2: LGHDT, YNNKEL (reference sequence). CDR3 region: CASSQYSGDGEQYF. The CDR3 nucleotides are TGTGCCAGCAGCCAATATAGCGGGGATGGGGAGCAGTACTTC.

DNA for the CDR3: TGTGCCAGCAGTGAAAGTGGGGGGGCACCCTACAATGAGCAGTTCTTC. Amino acids: CASSESGGAPYNEQFF. The chain recombines TRBV2 with TRBJ2-1, with D perhaps matching TRBD2 (7 bases). Trimming cost V 2 bases and J 2 bases, with 13 bases left between them. Looked up from germline, CDR1 is SNHLY and CDR2 is FYNNEI. The CDR3 has 16 amino acids.

With regard to this clonotype: Just one base apart from a much larger clone, this may be a read error. This chain uses TRBV20-1 with TRBJ2-4, with 7 bases fitting TRBD1. Near its end, the DNA agrees better with TRBJ2-7, so the J call may be wrong. The CDR3 is 13 residues long. CDR1 and CDR2 (germline): DFQATT, SNEGSKA (reference sequence). The CDR3 nucleotides read TGCAGTACTAGAGGAGCAGGGGGTCACGAGCAGTACTTC. Residues: CSTRGAGGHEQYF.

The chain links TRBV27 to TRBJ2-1; D remains ambiguous. Germline V lookup: CDR1 MNHEY, CDR2 SMNVEV (reference sequence). The CDR3 is 12 amino acids. Between the trimmed V and J ends, which lost 6 bases and 9 bases, there was a span of 12 bases. Written as DNA, the CDR3 is TGTGCCAGCAGCCCTACCCCCGGTGAGCAGTTCTTC. Translated: CASSPTPGEQFF.

V usage is TRBV25-1 and J usage is TRBJ1-3; TRBD1 is a possible D gene (5 bases). In germline, CDR1 is MGHDK, CDR2 SYGVNS. CDR3 length equals 16 residues. The germline V and J ends were trimmed by 2 bases and 0 bases, with 11 bases remaining between them. Here the CDR3 reads CASSERDHSSGNTIYF. In nucleotides, the CDR3 is TGTGCCAGCAGTGAACGGGACCACAGCTCTGGAAACACCATATATTTT.

The gene calls are TRBV7-2 and TRBJ2-3; the D is unclear. Trimming pared 3 bases from V and 2 bases from J, leaving 9 bases between. Germline CDR1 SGHTA, CDR2 FQGNSA. The CDR3 has 14 residues. The CDR3 sequence: CASSFAGHTDTQYF. In nucleotides, the CDR3 is TGTGCCAGCAGCTTCGCAGGTCACACAGATACGCAGTATTTT.

This clonotype was recorded many times. This chain joins TRBV29-1 and TRBJ2-5, with D perhaps TRBD1 or TRBD2 (5 bases each). The CDR3 runs 13 residues. Germline CDR1 is SQVTM and CDR2 is ANQGSEA. V shed 6 bases and J shed 2 bases, with 13 bases lying between them. The CDR3 DNA reads TGCAGCGTGGACCGGGACCAACAAGAGACCCAGTACTTC. Translating it yields CSVDRDQQETQYF.

The chain uses TRBV3-1 and TRBJ1-2; D is unclear. The CDR3 runs to 13 residues. Germline values: CDR1 LGHDT, CDR2 YNNKEL (reference sequence). V shed 2 bases and J shed 10 bases, with 14 bases lying between them. For the CDR3, the DNA is TGTGCCAGCAGCCAATTTTCCGGGATCGACTACACCTTC. Its translation: CASSQFSGIDYTF.

The sample holds a few counts of this clonotype. This rearrangement joins TRBV7-9 to TRBJ1-2; 9 bases match TRBD1. The trim removed 5 bases at V and 3 bases at J, leaving 10 bases unmatched. The CDR3 is made up of 16 amino acids. Per germline, CDR1 SEHNR and CDR2 FQNEAQ (reference sequence). CDR3 amino acids: CASSASDRGIDYGYTF. DNA for the CDR3: TGTGCCAGCAGCGCTTCGGACAGGGGTATTGACTATGGCTACACCTTC.

The rearrangement joins TRBV20-1 to TRBJ2-2; unclear D gene. This CDR3 region has 11 residues. The germline V gene has CDR1 DFQATT and CDR2 SNEGSKA (reference sequence). Trimming cost V 1 base and J 6 bases, with 3 bases left between them. The chain's CDR3 is CSARGPGELFF. CDR3 bases: TGCAGTGCTAGAGGACCCGGGGAGCTGTTTTTT.

This clonotype was seen just once. This sequence joins TRBV27 and TRBJ2-3; no clear D gene. CDR1 and CDR2 from the germline V gene are MNHEY and SMNVEV (reference sequence). The CDR3 is 13 amino acids. V dropped 6 bases and J dropped 9 bases, with 16 bases sitting between them. The CDR3 nucleotides read TGTGCCAGCAGCTTCTACGGCCTGCAGACGCAGTATTTT. Its translation: CASSFYGLQTQYF.

V gene TRBV27 combines with J gene TRBJ1-1; TRBD1 matches at 9 bases. Germline CDR1 is MNHEY and CDR2 is SMNVEV (reference sequence). The CDR3 spans 16 residues. V was pared by 6 bases and J by 0 bases, with 8 bases of the junction left unmatched. This chain's CDR3 is CASRIGTGKLNTEAFF. In DNA, the CDR3 is TGTGCCAGCAGGATAGGGACAGGGAAACTGAACACTGAAGCTTTCTTT.

This clonotype showed up just a few times. The rearrangement uses TRBV6-4 and TRBJ1-5, with D hard to call. Trimming took off 4 bases at V and 7 bases at J, with 5 bases between the two ends. Germline V gene lookup returns CDR1 MRHNA and CDR2 SNTAGT. There are 11 residues in the CDR3. CDR3 protein: CASSGQQPQHF. The CDR3 DNA reads as TGTGCCAGCAGTGGCCAACAGCCCCAGCATTTT.

The table lists this clonotype with a few counts. This chain links TRBV6-6 with TRBJ2-7; a possible D gene is TRBD2 (6 bases). Trimming shortened V by 0 bases and J by 5 bases, and 11 bases separated the two germline ends. The CDR3 loop spans 14 amino acids. Per germline, CDR1 MNHNY and CDR2 SVGAGI (reference sequence). As DNA, the CDR3 is TGTGCCAGCAGTTACTCCGGCAGGGAGGACGAGCAGTACTTC. This gives the protein CASSYSGREDEQYF.

The V gene is TRBV6-1, the J gene TRBJ2-7, with 8 bases lining up with TRBD1. The J call is doubtful: the DNA matches TRBJ2-5 better. CDR3 length: 14 residues. Germline V gene lookup returns CDR1 MNHNS and CDR2 SASEGT. The CDR3 DNA sequence: TGTGCATACAAAACCGACAGGGGCGGAGAGACCCAGTACTTC. This encodes CAYKTDRGGETQYF.

This rearrangement joins TRBV28 to TRBJ2-1, with a tentative D call TRBD1 (5 bases). Germline V CDR1 and CDR2: MDHEN, SYDVKM. Between the trimmed V and J ends, which lost 5 bases and 3 bases, there was a span of 17 bases. CDR3 length: 16 residues. For the CDR3, the DNA is TGTGCCAGCAGTCCCCTTGGGGCAGGGATCTACAATGAGCAGTTCTTC. This codes for CASSPLGAGIYNEQFF. The whole variable domain, filled in from reference TRBV28 and TRBJ2-1, reads DVKVTQSSRYLVKRTGEKVFLECVQDMDHENMFWYRQDPGLGLRLIYFSYDVKMKEKGDIPEGYSVSREKKERFSLILESASTNQTSMYLCASSPLGAGIYNEQFFGPGTRLTVL.

This chain links TRBV20-1 with TRBJ2-5; 7 nucleotides match TRBD1. The CDR3 totals 13 residues. Germline values: CDR1 DFQATT, CDR2 SNEGSKA (reference sequence). The V segment lost 4 bases and the J segment 2 bases; nucleotides outside the gene matches: 4. CDR3 sequence reads: CSATRTGQETQYF. The CDR3 nucleotides are TGCAGTGCTACTCGGACAGGTCAAGAGACCCAGTACTTC.

The rearrangement uses TRBV20-1 and TRBJ2-2, with 13 bases aligning to TRBD2. CDR1 is DFQATT and CDR2 is SNEGSKA in the germline V gene (reference sequence). Trimming at V came to 6 bases and at J to 5 bases, leaving 15 bases not matched to a gene. There are 18 residues in the CDR3. CDR3 DNA: TGCAGTGCCCACGGCCCGGGACTAGCGGGGTGGTGGACCGGGGAGCTGTTTTTT. Amino acids: CSAHGPGLAGWWTGELFF.

V gene TRBV5-1 combines with J gene TRBJ2-2; TRBD1 agrees at 8 bases. V trimming: 3 bases; J trimming: 4 bases; junction bases outside the gene matches: 5. The CDR3 has 15 residues. Germline V lookup: CDR1 SGHRS, CDR2 YFSETQ. CDR3 sequence (DNA): TGCGCCAGCAGCTCGTACACAGGGGGCACCGGGGAGCTGTTTTTT. This codes for CASSSYTGGTGELFF.

This sequence joins TRBV28 and TRBJ2-1; no firm D call. The CDR3 loop spans 11 amino acids. Germline values: CDR1 MDHEN, CDR2 SYDVKM. V gave up 4 bases and J gave up 13 bases, with 11 bases separating them. CDR3 amino acids: CASSSVQTQFF. As DNA, the CDR3 is TGTGCCAGCAGTTCAGTGCAGACCCAGTTCTTC.

The rearrangement links TRBV12-1 to TRBJ1-5. TRBV12-1 counts as a pseudogene. The CDR3 runs 14 residues. CDR3 sequence (DNA): TGTGCCAGCAGCTTTATCTGGGGAGGGCAGCCCCAGCATTTT. Translation: CASSFIWGGQPQHF.

This sequence joins TRBV6-1 and TRBJ2-7; possible D gene TRBD2, 6 bases. The V end lost 7 bases, the J end lost 0 bases, and 13 bases lay between the germline ends. CDR3 length: 14 amino acids. CDR1 MNHNS and CDR2 SASEGT come from the germline V gene. The CDR3 coding sequence is TGTGCCAGCACCCCGGGACTGAACTCCTACGAGCAGTACTTC. This gives the protein CASTPGLNSYEQYF.

V gene TRBV20-1 combines with J gene TRBJ1-6; TRBD1 matches 8 bases. The V and J ends lost 2 bases and 6 bases, in that order; junction bases with no gene match: 9. This CDR3 spans 16 amino acids. Germline assignment: CDR1 DFQATT and CDR2 SNEGSKA (reference sequence). The CDR3 loop reads CSARLPGTGRNSPLHF. The CDR3 DNA follows: TGCAGTGCTAGACTTCCCGGGACAGGTCGTAATTCACCCCTCCACTTT.

This clonotype was seen just once. The V call is TRBV6-5, the J call TRBJ1-1; TRBD1 is a possible D gene (6 bases). V was pared by 2 bases and J by 3 bases, with 13 bases between. Germline lookup yields CDR1 MNHEY and CDR2 SVGAGI. The CDR3 totals 15 residues. CDR3 in amino acids: CASSYQGGGHTEAFF. The CDR3 bases are TGTGCCAGCAGTTACCAAGGGGGGGGGCACACTGAAGCTTTCTTT.

Note on this clonotype: Germline and junction disagree at one end, which may indicate a read error. This chain connects TRBV27 to TRBJ1-2, with D tentatively TRBD1 (5 bases). Germline loops: CDR1 MNHEY, CDR2 SMNVEV (reference sequence). The CDR3 consists of 13 residues. DNA for the CDR3: TGTGCCAGCCGTTTTGACGGGGGCTATGGCTACACCTTC. Protein product: CASRFDGGYGYTF.

This chain joins TRBV5-6 and TRBJ2-7, with 8 positions matching TRBD2. Germline assignment: CDR1 SGHDT and CDR2 YYEEEE. V lost 1 base, J lost 7 bases, and 13 bases stayed unmatched. This CDR3 is 16 amino acids long. CDR3 sequence (DNA): TGTGCCAGCAGCTTGTTGGGACTAGAGGCACTATATGAGCAGTACTTC. Its translation: CASSLLGLEALYEQYF.